Below are 13 T cell receptor beta chains sequenced from a single sample in a study of T-cell memory formation after mild COVID-19. One entry per CDR3 protein, called by TCRdb with MiXCR from the 5' RACE reads. The data contain 300,000 to 400,000 distinct CDR3 sequences, approximately 12% of them singletons. Material for sequencing was PBMCs or a T cell subset sorted from them (not recorded which). These receptors came from a man aged 18 to 30 who had mild COVID-19 (a few samples of this study predate the infection). Cell type and time point are not known.

This clonotype has more than one count but fewer than ten. This chain connects TRBV6-6 to TRBJ1-1, with unresolved D. In germline, CDR1 is MNHNY, CDR2 SVGAGI (reference sequence). CDR3 size: 15 residues. Trimming removed 2 bases at V and 1 base at J, with 11 bases between. CDR3 residues: CASSYRLRQNTEAFF. The CDR3 DNA follows: TGTGCCAGCAGTTACCGGCTCAGGCAGAACACTGAAGCTTTCTTT.

At least ten counts were recorded for this clonotype. This chain links TRBV18 with TRBJ1-2; maybe TRBD1 (6 bases). The V gene lost 6 bases and the J gene lost 6 bases, with 14 bases spanning the gap. Germline assignment: CDR1 KGHSH and CDR2 LQKENI. The CDR3 is made up of 13 amino acids. CDR3 sequence reads: CASSPRPGDGYTF. In DNA form, the CDR3 reads TGTGCCAGCTCCCCAAGGCCAGGGGATGGCTACACCTTC.

V usage is TRBV2 and J usage is TRBJ2-3, with D perhaps matching TRBD2 (5 bases). V lost 3 bases, J lost 6 bases, and 13 bases lay in between. Germline CDR1 and CDR2: SNHLY and FYNNEI. The CDR3 has 14 amino acids. The CDR3, as DNA: TGTGCCAGCAGTGACGGGTACTGGGAGGATACGCAGTATTTT. Its translation is CASSDGYWEDTQYF.

This clonotype was detected only a few times. The chain joins TRBV6-5 to TRBJ2-1; TRBD2 might be the D (6 bases). Germline V gene sequence: CDR1 MNHEY, CDR2 SVGAGI. V lost 0 bases and J lost 3, with 12 bases in between. This CDR3 region has 16 residues. The CDR3 DNA sequence: TGTGCCAGCAGTTACTCCGATCGGGACTTCTACAATGAGCAGTTCTTC. Encoded protein: CASSYSDRDFYNEQFF.

There are a few counts of this clonotype. The chain couples TRBV3-1 to TRBJ1-6, with no clear D. The CDR3 contains 16 residues. Germline V gene data show CDR1 as LGHDT and CDR2 as YNNKEL (reference sequence). V lost 0 bases and J lost 8, with 14 bases in between. CDR3 sequence (DNA): TGTGCCAGCAGCCAAGAGAGGAACTTCCGGGATTCACCCCTCCACTTT. Protein product: CASSQERNFRDSPLHF.

The rearrangement links TRBV29-1 to TRBJ1-1; 7 nucleotides line up with TRBD1. The CDR3 contains 13 residues. V was clipped by 6 bases and J by 11 bases; unmatched bases: 15. Germline values: CDR1 SQVTM, CDR2 ANQGSEA. For the CDR3, the DNA is TGCAGCGTGCCGGGACAGTCGAATCATGGGGCTTTCTTT. As protein: CSVPGQSNHGAFF.

The chain recombines TRBV7-9 with TRBJ1-5; no clear D. Germline V gene data show CDR1 as SEHNR and CDR2 as FQNEAQ (reference sequence). V shed 0 bases and J shed 3 bases, with 6 bases lying between them. The CDR3 is 14 residues long. CDR3 region: CASSLARDNQPQHF. CDR3 sequence (DNA): TGTGCCAGCAGCTTAGCCCGGGACAATCAGCCCCAGCATTTT.

The sample holds a few counts of this clonotype. The rearrangement uses TRBV11-2 and TRBJ2-1; D tentatively fits TRBD1 or TRBD2 (6 bases each). Between the trimmed V and J ends, which lost 5 bases and 0 bases, there was a span of 17 bases. The CDR3 sequence is 17 residues long. The germline gives CDR1 SGHAT, CDR2 FQNNGV. This chain's CDR3 is CASSLNIGGPSYNEQFF. CDR3 bases: TGTGCCAGCAGCCTCAATATCGGGGGCCCCTCCTACAATGAGCAGTTCTTC. The full variable domain, rest sourced from reference TRBV11-2 and TRBJ2-1, is EAGVAQSPRYKIIEKRQSVAFWCNPISGHATLYWYQQILGQGPKLLIQFQNNGVVDDSQLPKDRFSAERLKGVDSTLKIQPAKLEDSAVYLCASSLNIGGPSYNEQFFGPGTRLTVL.

This clonotype was counted at least ten times. V and J are TRBV9 and TRBJ2-1, with D unclear. The ends were cut back, 4 bases at V and 8 bases at J, with 19 bases in the middle. The germline gives CDR1 SGDLS, CDR2 YYNGEE. The CDR3 covers 15 residues. This CDR3 is CASSPRLGTRHEQFF. The CDR3 DNA follows: TGTGCCAGCAGCCCCCGACTGGGAACTCGGCATGAGCAGTTCTTC.

This chain connects TRBV29-1 to TRBJ2-2; weak D call: TRBD2 (6 bases). V dropped 2 bases and J dropped 6 bases, with 13 bases sitting between them. This CDR3 spans 14 amino acids. Germline V gene data show CDR1 as SQVTM and CDR2 as ANQGSEA. The CDR3 DNA sequence: TGCAGCGTTGAATTGGCATCGGGAGCCGGGGAGCTGTTTTTT. Its translation is CSVELASGAGELFF.

The rearrangement uses TRBV5-6 and TRBJ1-4; D is ambiguous. The length of the CDR3 is 12 residues. Trimming removed 4 bases from V and 5 bases from J, with 6 bases in between. CDR1 and CDR2 (germline): SGHDT, YYEEEE. In DNA, the CDR3 is TGTGCCAGCAGCCGGGAGAATGAAAAACTGTTTTTT. Translation gives CASSRENEKLFF. The entire variable domain, with the rest obtained from reference TRBV5-6 and TRBJ1-4, is as follows: DAGVTQSPTHLIKTRGQQVTLRCSPKSGHDTVSWYQQALGQGPQFIFQYYEEEERQRGNFPDRFSGHQFPNYSSELNVNALLLGDSALYLCASSRENEKLFFGSGTQLSVL.

This clonotype occurred a few times. The chain uses TRBV2 and TRBJ1-2; D remains ambiguous. Germline assignment: CDR1 SNHLY and CDR2 FYNNEI. Trimming removed 3 bases from V and 7 bases from J, with 12 bases in between. This CDR3 has 13 amino acids. The DNA for the CDR3 is TGTGCCAGCAGTGAGGGAGCGGTTCTTGGCTACACCTTC. Protein product: CASSEGAVLGYTF.

This chain links TRBV29-1 with TRBJ2-3; D uncertain. The CDR3 spans 13 residues. Germline loops: CDR1 SQVTM, CDR2 ANQGSEA. The V gene lost 3 bases and the J gene lost 2 bases, with 9 bases spanning the gap. The CDR3: CSVEGRATDTQYF. The DNA for the CDR3 is TGCAGCGTTGAGGGTAGGGCCACAGATACGCAGTATTTT.